The next 21 T cell receptor beta chains were all read from a single sample in a study of T cell changes during pregnancy in multiple sclerosis. Measured with immunoSEQ multiplex PCR; TCRdb has only the in-frame clones, and not every one. This sample carries tens of thousands of clones, roughly 92% of them seen once, and the ten largest clones take 2%. The sample in question was peripheral blood, obtained in the second trimester of pregnancy. The receptors stem from a female donor with multiple sclerosis, enrolled in a pregnancy study.

This sequence joins TRBV7-6 and TRBJ2-7; 7 bases match TRBD1. Germline CDR1 reads SGHVS; CDR2 reads FNYEAQ. With V trimmed by 6 bases and J by 7 bases, 18 bases remained unmatched. The CDR3 is made up of 16 amino acids. CDR3 nucleotide sequence: TGTGCCAGCAGTCAAACCTCCGGGACAGCAACGGGGGAGCAGTACTTC. Protein: CASSQTSGTATGEQYF.

The genes are TRBV18 and TRBJ2-2, with D possibly matching TRBD2 (6 bases). The ends were cut back, 4 bases at V and 3 bases at J, with 15 bases in the middle. The length of the CDR3 is 16 residues. Germline CDR1 is KGHSH and CDR2 is LQKENI. The CDR3 DNA is TGTGCCAGCTCACTAACCCTTAGCGGAGACACCGGGGAGCTGTTTTTT. This sequence encodes CASSLTLSGDTGELFF. The full variable domain, rest sourced from reference TRBV18 and TRBJ2-2, is NAGVMQNPRHLVRRRGQEARLRCSPMKGHSHVYWYRQLPEEGLKFMVYLQKENIIDESGMPKERFSAEFPKEGPSILRIQQVVRGDSAAYFCASSLTLSGDTGELFFGEGSRLTVL.

The chain employs TRBV2 and TRBJ1-2; D remains ambiguous. The CDR3 spans 16 residues. Germline V CDR1 and CDR2: SNHLY, FYNNEI. The ends were cut back, 5 bases at V and 2 bases at J, with 18 bases in the middle. DNA of the CDR3: TGTGCCAGCAGTTCCGACCCTCCAAGCGGGAACTATGGCTACACCTTC. Its translation is CASSSDPPSGNYGYTF.

V usage is TRBV11-3 and J usage is TRBJ2-7; D perhaps matches TRBD1 (5 bases). Germline V CDR1 and CDR2: SGHNT, YENEEA. The CDR3 is 14 residues long. With 0 bases removed from V and 2 bases from J, the gap between germline ends came to 8 bases. CDR3 coding DNA: TGTGCCAGCAGCTTAGAGGGGCGGACCTACGAGCAGTACTTC. Translated: CASSLEGRTYEQYF.

A single count supports this clone. V gene TRBV5-4 combines with J gene TRBJ2-7; 10 bases map to TRBD1. Per germline, CDR1 SGHNT and CDR2 YYREEE (reference sequence). The CDR3 sequence is 13 residues long. The trim removed 5 bases at V and 9 bases at J, leaving 8 bases unmatched. CDR3 in DNA: TGTGCCAGCAGTTCCGGGACAGGGGAGAGGCAGTACTTC. Its translation: CASSSGTGERQYF.

The chain uses TRBV19 and TRBJ1-2, with D perhaps TRBD1 (6 bases). Looked up from germline, CDR1 is LNHDA and CDR2 is SQIVND (reference sequence). V lost 2 bases and J 6 bases, leaving 19 bases between the germline ends. This CDR3 contains 16 residues. The chain's CDR3 is CASSIPLWDKIHGYTF. The CDR3 nucleotides read TGTGCCAGTAGTATACCTTTATGGGACAAAATTCATGGCTACACCTTC.

This clone was observed once. The J gene is TRBJ1-4, the V gene TRBV15; tentative D call: TRBD1 (6 bases). Germline values: CDR1 LNHNV, CDR2 YYDKDF (reference sequence). V lost 5 bases and J lost 6, with 19 bases in between. The CDR3 extends over 16 amino acids. The CDR3 region is CATSGGEGRGDEKLFF. The DNA for the CDR3 is TGTGCCACCAGCGGAGGGGAGGGCAGGGGAGATGAAAAACTGTTTTTT. The complete variable domain, with remaining parts taken from reference TRBV15 and TRBJ1-4, reads DAMVIQNPRYQVTQFGKPVTLSCSQTLNHNVMYWYQQKSSQAPKLLFHYYDKDFNNEADTPDNFQSRRPNTSFCFLDIRSPGLGDTAMYLCATSGGEGRGDEKLFFGSGTQLSVL.

V is TRBV2 and J is TRBJ2-5; 10 bases map to TRBD1. Per the germline V gene, CDR1 is SNHLY and CDR2 is FYNNEI. The junction had 3 bases not matched to a gene; V was cut back by 3 bases and J by 5 bases. This CDR3 comprises 14 residues. CDR3 bases: TGTGCCAGCAGTGAGGGACAGGGGATGGAGACCCAGTACTTC. Residues: CASSEGQGMETQYF.

About this clone: The same CDR3 can be traced to other DNA sequences in this sample. This rearrangement joins TRBV5-1 to TRBJ1-2; D call uncertain. With 2 bases removed from V and 3 bases from J, the gap between germline ends came to 11 bases. The CDR3 sequence is 14 residues long. CDR1 is SGHRS, CDR2 YFSETQ, per germline. CDR3 loop: CASSFSSLDYGYTF. The DNA of the CDR3 is TGCGCCAGCAGCTTCTCCAGTCTCGACTATGGCTACACCTTC.

The chain uses TRBV5-6 and TRBJ2-1, with D unclear. The germline V and J ends were trimmed by 4 bases and 1 base, with 3 bases remaining between them. Germline-derived CDR1 and CDR2 are SGHDT and YYEEEE. The CDR3 contains 12 residues. The CDR3 sequence: CASSPSYNEQFF. DNA of the CDR3: TGTGCCAGCAGCCCGTCCTACAATGAGCAGTTCTTC.

The chain links TRBV19 to TRBJ1-6, with 9 bases matching TRBD1. With V trimmed by 7 bases and J by 6 bases, 4 bases remained unmatched. This CDR3 spans 14 amino acids. The germline CDR1 and CDR2 sequences are LNHDA and SQIVND (reference sequence). The CDR3 nucleotides read TGTGCCAGTACCGGGACAGGGATTAATTCACCCCTCCACTTT. It is translated as CASTGTGINSPLHF.

The rearrangement links TRBV7-2 to TRBJ1-1; D is undetermined. This CDR3 comprises 14 residues. The V end lost 5 bases, the J end lost 2 bases, and 12 bases lay between the germline ends. Germline values: CDR1 SGHTA, CDR2 FQGNSA. CDR3 in amino acids: CASSPGWANTEAFF. The CDR3 nucleotides read TGTGCCAGCAGCCCCGGTTGGGCCAACACTGAAGCTTTCTTT.

The rearrangement uses TRBV30 and TRBJ1-6; a weak D match, TRBD1 (6 bases). CDR1 is GTSNPN, CDR2 SVGIG, per germline (reference sequence). This CDR3 contains 15 residues. Trimming removed 1 base from V and 5 bases from J, with 12 bases in between. CDR3 DNA: TGTGCCTGGAGTGGCAATCCAGGGGATAATTCACCCCTCCACTTT. It codes for CAWSGNPGDNSPLHF.

The rearrangement joins TRBV27 to TRBJ2-5; 9 bases are shared with TRBD1. The trim removed 6 bases at V and 5 bases at J, leaving 10 bases unmatched. This CDR3 contains 15 residues. Germline-derived CDR1 and CDR2 are MNHEY and SMNVEV (reference sequence). The CDR3: CASRGTGQGYETQYF. DNA of the CDR3: TGTGCCAGCAGGGGGACGGGACAGGGTTATGAGACCCAGTACTTC.

The V and J genes are TRBV7-6 and TRBJ2-3; possible D gene TRBD2, 6 bases. The germline V and J ends were trimmed by 0 bases and 1 base, with 11 bases remaining between them. This CDR3 region has 16 residues. Germline assignment: CDR1 SGHVS and CDR2 FNYEAQ. CDR3: CASSLALAMGTDTQYF. The DNA for the CDR3 is TGTGCCAGCAGCTTAGCCCTAGCGATGGGCACAGATACGCAGTATTTT.

The chain is built from TRBV29-1 and TRBJ2-1; perhaps TRBD2 as D (6 bases). The V end was cut by 3 bases, the J end by 6 bases, with 18 bases between. This CDR3 has 15 residues. Germline lookup yields CDR1 SQVTM and CDR2 ANQGSEA. CDR3 nucleotides: TGCAGCGTTGACCCGGGACTGCCCGTGGGCAATGAGCAGTTCTTC. This sequence encodes CSVDPGLPVGNEQFF.

The V gene is TRBV29-1, the J gene TRBJ2-1; 10 nucleotides match TRBD2. This CDR3 region has 17 residues. V trimming: 3 bases; J trimming: 0 bases; junction bases outside the gene matches: 8. Germline CDR1 reads SQVTM; CDR2 reads ANQGSEA. CDR3 sequence: CSVELAGVFFSYNEQFF. CDR3 bases: TGCAGCGTTGAGCTAGCGGGAGTTTTTTTCTCCTACAATGAGCAGTTCTTC.

This chain connects TRBV5-1 to TRBJ2-1; 8 bases are shared with TRBD2. V lost 4 bases to trimming and J lost 15 bases; unmatched junction nucleotides: 9. Germline values: CDR1 SGHRS, CDR2 YFSETQ. The CDR3 sequence is 12 residues long. CDR3 region: CASSIGEREWFF. The CDR3 DNA reads TGCGCCAGCAGCATCGGAGAGCGGGAGTGGTTCTTC.

The J gene is TRBJ1-5, the V gene TRBV4-3, with 7 positions matching TRBD1. With V trimmed by 4 bases and J by 5 bases, 8 bases remained unmatched. The CDR3 has 15 amino acids. The germline V gene encodes CDR1 LGHNA and CDR2 YSLEER. CDR3: CASSPDRVGDQPQHF. CDR3 sequence (DNA): TGCGCCAGCAGCCCCGACAGGGTAGGCGATCAGCCCCAGCATTTT.

This chain links TRBV9 with TRBJ1-5; D is perhaps TRBD1 (5 bases). The CDR3 loop spans 15 amino acids. Germline assignment: CDR1 SGDLS and CDR2 YYNGEE. V was trimmed by 0 bases and J by 1 base, leaving 8 bases between them. In DNA, the CDR3 is TGTGCCAGCAGCGTAGCAGGGCAAAGCAATCAGCCCCAGCATTTT. Encoded protein: CASSVAGQSNQPQHF. Supplemented by reference TRBV9 and TRBJ1-5, the full variable domain reads DSGVTQTPKHLITATGQRVTLRCSPRSGDLSVYWYQQSLDQGLQFLIQYYNGEERAKGNILERFSAQQFPDLHSELNLSSLELGDSALYFCASSVAGQSNQPQHFGDGTRLSIL.

This clone was detected only once. The chain couples TRBV7-8 to TRBJ1-1; TRBD1 is a possible D gene (5 bases). Germline lookup yields CDR1 SGHVS and CDR2 FQNEAQ. CDR3 size: 15 residues. With 2 bases removed from V and 5 bases from J, the gap between germline ends came to 15 bases. The CDR3, as DNA: TGTGCCAGCAGCTTAATGACAGACGCAGGGACTGAAGCTTTCTTT. Residues: CASSLMTDAGTEAFF. The full variable domain, with the rest looked up from reference TRBV7-8 and TRBJ1-1, is GAGVSQSPRYKVAKRGQDVALRCDPISGHVSLFWYQQALGQGPEFLTYFQNEAQLDKSGLPSDRFFAERPEGSVSTLKIQRTQQEDSAVYLCASSLMTDAGTEAFFGQGTRLTVV.